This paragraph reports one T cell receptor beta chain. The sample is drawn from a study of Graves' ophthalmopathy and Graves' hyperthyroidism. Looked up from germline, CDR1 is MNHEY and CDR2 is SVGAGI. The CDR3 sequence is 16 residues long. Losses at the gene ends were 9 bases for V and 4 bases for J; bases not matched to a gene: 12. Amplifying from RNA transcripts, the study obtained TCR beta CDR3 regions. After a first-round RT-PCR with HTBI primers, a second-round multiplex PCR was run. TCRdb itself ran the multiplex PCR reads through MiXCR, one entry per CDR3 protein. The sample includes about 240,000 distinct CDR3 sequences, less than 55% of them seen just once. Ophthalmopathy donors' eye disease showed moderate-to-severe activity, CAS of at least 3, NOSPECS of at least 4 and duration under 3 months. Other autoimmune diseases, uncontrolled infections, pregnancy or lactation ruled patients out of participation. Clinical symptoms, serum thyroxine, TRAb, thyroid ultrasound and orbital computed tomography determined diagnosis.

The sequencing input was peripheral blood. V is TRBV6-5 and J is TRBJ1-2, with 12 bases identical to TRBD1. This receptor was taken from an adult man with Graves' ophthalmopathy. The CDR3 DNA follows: TGTGCCAGTACCCGGGACAGGGGGCTATACGGCTATGGCTACACCTTC. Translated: CASTRDRGLYGYGYTF.